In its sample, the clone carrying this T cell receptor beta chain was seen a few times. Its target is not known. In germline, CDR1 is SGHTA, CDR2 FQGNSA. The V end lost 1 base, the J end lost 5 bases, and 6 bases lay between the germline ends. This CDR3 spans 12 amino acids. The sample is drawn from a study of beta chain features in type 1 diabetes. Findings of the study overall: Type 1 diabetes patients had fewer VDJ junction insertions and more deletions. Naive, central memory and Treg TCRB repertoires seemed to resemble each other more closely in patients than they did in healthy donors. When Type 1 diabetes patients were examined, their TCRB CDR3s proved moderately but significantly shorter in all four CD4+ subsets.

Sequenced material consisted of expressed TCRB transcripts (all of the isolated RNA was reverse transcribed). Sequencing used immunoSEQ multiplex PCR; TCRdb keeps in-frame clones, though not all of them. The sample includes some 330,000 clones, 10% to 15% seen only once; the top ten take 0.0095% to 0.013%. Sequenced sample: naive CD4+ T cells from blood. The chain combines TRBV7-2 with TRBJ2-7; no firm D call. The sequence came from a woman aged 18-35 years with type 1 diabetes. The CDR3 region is CASSLVRDEQYF. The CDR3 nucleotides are TGTGCCAGCAGCTTAGTTCGTGACGAGCAGTACTTC.